Listed here are 31 T cell receptor beta chains from one sample, sequenced in a study of regulatory T cells in long-lasting Graves disease. For TCR beta, libraries came from iRepertoire HTBI primers and Arm-PCR of CDR3 regions. TCRdb reprocessed the multiplex PCR reads with MiXCR, giving one entry per CDR3 protein. In the table there are 450,000 to 600,000 distinct CDR3 sequences, around 15% of which are singletons. This sample's time point: newly diagnosed GD, antithyroid drugs for less than 3 months. PBMC-derived RNA was used for the TCR library. The sample also formed part of further work on T cells in Graves' hyperthyroidism and ophthalmopathy.

Specimen: peripheral blood mononuclear cells (PBMCs), collected at new diagnosis, from a patient treated with antithyroid drugs. These receptor sequences come from a man between 35 and 55 years old with Graves disease.

This clonotype was counted at least ten times. J is TRBJ2-2 and V is TRBV7-2; TRBD1 aligns across 7 bases. This CDR3 spans 15 amino acids. Germline lookup yields CDR1 SGHTA and CDR2 FQGNSA. Trimming took 2 bases from V and 4 from J; bases not matched to a gene: 4. CDR3 nucleotide sequence: TGTGCCAGCAGCTTATGGGGACAGACCACCGGGGAGCTGTTTTTT. Amino acid sequence: CASSLWGQTTGELFF.

The V and J genes are TRBV24-1 and TRBJ1-5, with TRBD1 matching 9 bases. CDR1 KGHDR and CDR2 SFDVKD come from the germline V gene. The CDR3 totals 24 residues. The J segment lost 2 bases and the V segment lost 3 bases, leaving 28 bases of the junction unmatched. The CDR3 DNA is TGTGCCACCAGTGATCCACCGGGACAGGGCTTTCGAAAATCCTCGGCTAGAGGCAATCAGCCCCAGCATTTT. Protein sequence: CATSDPPGQGFRKSSARGNQPQHF.

This clonotype was counted many times. V gene TRBV5-1 combines with J gene TRBJ2-7, with 12 bases matching TRBD1. This CDR3 has 16 amino acids. Germline V gene data show CDR1 as SGHRS and CDR2 as YFSETQ. V shed 8 bases and J 2 bases; nucleotides not matched to a gene: 11. As DNA, the CDR3 is TGCGCCAGTACTCCGGGACAGGGGGCGATTACCTACGAGCAGTACTTC. Its protein product is CASTPGQGAITYEQYF.

The sample holds many counts of this clonotype. The chain employs TRBV7-2 and TRBJ2-1; TRBD1 matches 8 bases. V lost 5 bases and J lost 10; bases outside the gene matches: 10. The V gene's germline CDR1 is SGHTA and CDR2 FQGNSA. CDR3 length: 14 residues. CDR3 region: CASSPQGASKEQFF. Written as DNA, the CDR3 is TGTGCCAGCAGCCCGCAGGGGGCGTCTAAAGAGCAGTTCTTC.

There are a few counts of this clonotype. The chain carries TRBV11-2 and TRBJ1-1; 7 nucleotides align to TRBD1. CDR3 length: 15 residues. V shed 5 bases, J shed 4 bases, and the junction held 10 bases outside the gene matches. Germline V CDR1 and CDR2: SGHAT, FQNNGV. The CDR3 sequence: CASSPSTGWSTEAFF. The CDR3 DNA reads as TGTGCCAGCAGCCCTTCGACAGGGTGGAGCACTGAAGCTTTCTTT.

This clonotype was recorded at least ten times. V is TRBV27 and J is TRBJ1-1, with D unclear. CDR3 length: 14 amino acids. Trimming left V 3 bases short and J 5 bases short, with 13 bases between. Germline V lookup: CDR1 MNHEY, CDR2 SMNVEV (reference sequence). The CDR3, as DNA: TGTGCCAGCAGTTTCGACCCCCAGCAGACTGAAGCTTTCTTT. This encodes CASSFDPQQTEAFF.

This clonotype was recorded many times. The chain joins TRBV11-1 to TRBJ2-7; no firm D call. CDR1 and CDR2 (germline): SGHAT, FQDESV (reference sequence). This CDR3 region has 16 residues. V lost 1 base, J lost 3 bases, and 16 bases lay in between. The CDR3 DNA reads TGTGCCAGCAGCTTAGTTTCGGGTAATGGGCGCTACGAGCAGTACTTC. Translated: CASSLVSGNGRYEQYF.

This chain links TRBV3-1 with TRBJ2-1; a possible D gene is TRBD1 (5 bases). Germline V gene data show CDR1 as LGHDT and CDR2 as YNNKEL (reference sequence). The germline V and J ends were trimmed by 0 bases and 4 bases, with 7 bases remaining between them. This CDR3 comprises 14 residues. The CDR3 DNA sequence: TGTGCCAGCAGCCAAGAGGACACATACAATGAGCAGTTCTTC. The encoded protein is CASSQEDTYNEQFF.

The CDR3 sequence: CASGSQLVGNTGELFF. The CDR3 DNA is TGTGCTAGTGGCTCACAACTAGTGGGGAACACCGGGGAGCTGTTTTTT. The chain is built from TRBV12-5 and TRBJ2-2; tentatively, D is TRBD2 (5 bases). CDR1 is LGHNT and CDR2 is FRNRAP in the germline V gene. The CDR3 sequence is 16 residues long. V was clipped by 6 bases and J by 1 base, with 15 bases between them.

As regards this clonotype: This clone may be a read error of a much larger clone one base away. The chain carries TRBV7-2 and TRBJ2-3; TRBD2 agrees at 10 bases. Looked up from germline, CDR1 is SGHTA and CDR2 is FQGNSA. This CDR3 spans 21 amino acids. This chain's CDR3 is CASSPLRRVWDTSGIRDTRYF. The CDR3 region has the DNA TGTGCCAGCAGCCCGCTTAGGCGGGTGTGGGACACTAGCGGGATACGAGATACGCGGTATTTT.

Written as DNA, the CDR3 is TGTGCCAGCAGTAGGCGGGGGCGGAATTCACCCCTCCACTTT. It encodes CASSRRGRNSPLHF. The chain links TRBV7-2 to TRBJ1-6; D may be TRBD1 (6 bases). Trimming pared 6 bases from V and 7 bases from J, leaving 13 bases between. Germline V gene sequence: CDR1 SGHTA, CDR2 FQGNSA. The CDR3 has 14 residues.

This clonotype was seen a handful of times. This chain uses TRBV12-3 or TRBV12-4 with TRBJ1-4; perhaps TRBD1 as D (5 bases). The length of the CDR3 is 14 residues. Trimming pared 6 bases from V and 9 bases from J, leaving 17 bases between. The CDR3 DNA sequence: TGTGCCAGCAGGGGACTTGGGGCGGAGAAAAAACTGTTTTTT. Protein: CASRGLGAEKKLFF.

This clonotype occurred many times. The chain has TRBV28 and TRBJ2-7; D may be TRBD2 (6 bases). Trimming stripped 6 bases from V and 1 base from J, with 19 bases between. CDR1 and CDR2 from the germline V gene are MDHEN and SYDVKM. CDR3 length equals 16 residues. The CDR3 region has the DNA TGTGCCAGCAGCATCAGATCGTCCCGGGGGTCCTACGAGCAGTACTTC. Translating gives CASSIRSSRGSYEQYF.

This clonotype was observed at least ten times. The V and J genes are TRBV28 and TRBJ2-7; a possible D gene is TRBD2 (6 bases). Looked up from germline, CDR1 is MDHEN and CDR2 is SYDVKM. V lost 5 bases, J lost 7 bases, and 18 bases lay in between. The CDR3 is 14 amino acids. Here the CDR3 reads CASSLLSSRGEQYF. The CDR3 DNA sequence: TGTGCCAGCAGTCTCCTCTCCTCCCGGGGGGAGCAGTACTTC.

This clonotype was seen ten or more times. The chain combines TRBV28 with TRBJ2-3; D remains ambiguous. V dropped 6 bases and J dropped 0 bases, with 10 bases sitting between them. The CDR3 has 14 residues. CDR1 and CDR2 (germline): MDHEN, SYDVKM. CDR3 sequence reads: CASSRGRSTDTQYF. As DNA, the CDR3 is TGTGCCAGCAGCCGCGGACGTAGCACAGATACGCAGTATTTT.

The chain joins TRBV7-2 to TRBJ2-7, with TRBD2 identical over 7 bases. There are 16 residues in the CDR3. CDR1 is SGHTA and CDR2 is FQGNSA in the germline V gene. V dropped 4 bases and J dropped 0; count of bases not matched to a gene: 9. The CDR3 region has the DNA TGTGCCAGCAGCTCCTTACATCCTAGCGGCTCCTACGAGCAGTACTTC. Residues: CASSSLHPSGSYEQYF.

This clonotype has a count of ten or more. The rearrangement joins TRBV6-2 or TRBV6-3 to TRBJ2-5; 14 bases are a match to TRBD2. V dropped 5 bases and J dropped 4; count of bases not matched to a gene: 9. Germline CDR1 MNHEY, CDR2 SVGEGT. This CDR3 has 17 amino acids. CDR3 loop: CASSTRGLAGVSETQYF. The DNA for the CDR3 is TGTGCCAGCAGTACTCGGGGACTAGCGGGAGTTTCAGAGACCCAGTACTTC.

This clonotype appeared many times. The V call is TRBV30, the J call TRBJ2-7; 7 bases align to TRBD2. Germline CDR1 GTSNPN, CDR2 SVGIG (reference sequence). CDR3 length: 13 residues. J gave up 3 bases and V 8 bases, and 10 bases lay outside the gene matches. The CDR3 spells CAASPGGGYEQYF. Written as DNA, the CDR3 is TGTGCCGCATCCCCTGGGGGGGGCTACGAGCAGTACTTC.

This rearrangement joins TRBV20-1 to TRBJ2-3; D ambiguous. Trimming took off 3 bases at V and 0 bases at J, with 13 bases between the two ends. The CDR3 spans 15 residues. The germline V gene encodes CDR1 DFQATT and CDR2 SNEGSKA (reference sequence). The CDR3 reads CSASDPRRSTDTQYF. The CDR3 DNA reads as TGCAGTGCTAGTGACCCCAGGCGGAGCACAGATACGCAGTATTTT.

Of note for this clonotype: A far larger clone is off by one base, so a read error is likely. This sequence joins TRBV2 and TRBJ2-1, with D tentatively TRBD2 (5 bases). Germline V gene data show CDR1 as SNHLY and CDR2 as FYNNEI. The ends were cut back, 6 bases at V and 10 bases at J, with 13 bases in the middle. This CDR3 comprises 12 residues. The CDR3: CASRWASWEQFF. DNA for the CDR3: TGTGCCAGCAGGTGGGCTAGCTGGGAGCAGTTCTTC.

This clonotype has at least ten counts. Its ends do not fully match the called genes, so a read error is possible. The chain employs TRBV7-7 and TRBJ2-3, with D uncertain. Germline V gene sequence: CDR1 SSHAT, CDR2 FNYEAQ (reference sequence). The CDR3 is 13 amino acids. This CDR3 reads CASSFSNTDTQYF. The CDR3 bases are TGTGCTAGCAGCTTCAGTAACACAGATACGCAGTATTTT.

This clonotype was counted many times. The genes are TRBV12-3 or TRBV12-4 and TRBJ2-3, with 9 bases lining up with TRBD1. The ends lost 5 bases at V and 0 bases at J; junction bases unmatched: 15. CDR3 length equals 19 residues. The CDR3 DNA reads TGTGCCAGCAGTAAAAGGGACAGGGAAAACGGGAAGAGCACAGATACGCAGTATTTT. Translated: CASSKRDRENGKSTDTQYF.

Many counts were recorded for this clonotype. The CDR3 protein is CASSLAGGSSNEQFF. CDR3 bases: TGTGCCAGCTCCCTAGCTGGCGGGAGCTCCAATGAGCAGTTCTTC. J is TRBJ2-1 and V is TRBV18; 7 nucleotides line up with TRBD2. CDR1 is KGHSH, CDR2 LQKENI, per germline. The CDR3 runs 15 residues. The junction had 11 bases not matched to a gene; V was cut back by 6 bases and J by 6 bases.

Of note for this clonotype: A much larger clonotype is one base distant, so this may be a read error. This chain uses TRBV13 with TRBJ2-7; TRBD1 aligns across 8 bases. Germline V gives CDR1 PRHDT, CDR2 FYEKMQ (reference sequence). CDR3 length equals 15 residues. The trim removed 10 bases at V and 3 bases at J, leaving 14 bases unmatched. The DNA for the CDR3 is TGTGCCAACAATTCGCGACAGGGGATCCGCTACGAGCAGTACTTC. This translates into CANNSRQGIRYEQYF.

This clonotype was recorded a few times. A much bigger clone sits one base away, suggesting this may be a read error. J is TRBJ1-2 and V is TRBV7-2, with 8 bases aligning to TRBD1. V lost 5 bases and J lost 5; bases outside the gene matches: 7. Germline loops: CDR1 SGHTA, CDR2 FQGNSA. The CDR3 spans 14 residues. This CDR3 reads CASSPPGQAYGYTF. CDR3 DNA: TGTGCCAGCAGCCCTCCGGGACAGGCGTATGGCTACACCTTC.

This clonotype occurred many times. The V and J genes are TRBV20-1 and TRBJ2-3, with unresolved D. The CDR3 is made up of 12 amino acids. Per germline, CDR1 DFQATT and CDR2 SNEGSKA (reference sequence). V lost 3 bases and J 3 bases, leaving 7 bases between the germline ends. The CDR3 sequence: CSASPVTDTQYF. In DNA, the CDR3 is TGCAGTGCTAGCCCCGTTACAGATACGCAGTATTTT.

This clonotype was counted ten times or more. J is TRBJ2-7 and V is TRBV20-1; 9 positions match TRBD1. V shed 1 base and J 5 bases; nucleotides not matched to a gene: 9. The CDR3 totals 15 residues. Germline-derived CDR1 and CDR2 are DFQATT and SNEGSKA (reference sequence). Written as DNA, the CDR3 is TGCAGTGCTAGAGCTCCCGGGACAGGGTTCCACGAGCAGTACTTC. Protein product: CSARAPGTGFHEQYF.

This clonotype was counted at least ten times. The V call is TRBV6-5, the J call TRBJ2-7, with a possible D match to TRBD2 (5 bases). V was clipped by 0 bases and J by 7 bases, with 7 bases between them. Germline values: CDR1 MNHEY, CDR2 SVGAGI. The CDR3 is 12 amino acids. The CDR3 loop reads CASSYSWREQYF. In DNA form, the CDR3 reads TGTGCCAGCAGTTACTCCTGGAGGGAGCAGTACTTC.

The chain joins TRBV4-1 to TRBJ1-4, with D unclear. V lost 6 bases to trimming and J lost 2 bases, with 7 bases between them. The germline gives CDR1 MGHRA, CDR2 YSYEKL. The CDR3 totals 13 residues. CDR3 sequence (DNA): TGCGCCAGCAGAAACCCCACTAATGAAAAACTGTTTTTT. It yields the protein CASRNPTNEKLFF.

This clonotype was observed once. The chain combines TRBV6-2 or TRBV6-3 with TRBJ2-1; 9 nucleotides agree with TRBD2. The DNA end is a closer match to TRBJ2-5, so the J assignment may be wrong. The CDR3 length is 15 residues. CDR1 is MNHEY, CDR2 SVGEGT, per germline. The CDR3 here is CASSYFSSGTETQYF. CDR3 bases: TGTGCCAGCAGTTACTTCTCTAGCGGGACGGAGACCCAGTACTTC.

This clonotype occurred many times. This rearrangement joins TRBV12-5 to TRBJ1-2; 9 nucleotides line up with TRBD1. The V gene's germline CDR1 is LGHNT and CDR2 FRNRAP. CDR3 length: 15 amino acids. V was clipped by 4 bases and J by 8 bases; unmatched bases: 11. CDR3 sequence: CASGSPRDRDIGYTF. The CDR3 coding sequence is TGTGCTAGTGGTTCCCCCCGGGACAGGGACATCGGCTACACCTTC.